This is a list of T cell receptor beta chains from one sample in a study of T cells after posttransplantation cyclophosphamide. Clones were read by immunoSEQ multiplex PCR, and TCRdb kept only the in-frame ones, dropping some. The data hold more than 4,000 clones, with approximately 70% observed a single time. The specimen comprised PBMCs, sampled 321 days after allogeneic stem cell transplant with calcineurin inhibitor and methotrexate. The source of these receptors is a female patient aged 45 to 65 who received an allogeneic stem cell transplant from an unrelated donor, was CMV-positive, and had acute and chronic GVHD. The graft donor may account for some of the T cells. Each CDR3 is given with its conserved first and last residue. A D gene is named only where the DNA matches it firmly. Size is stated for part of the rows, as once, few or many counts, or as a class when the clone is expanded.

cdr3_aa: CASSLTGLENTIYF
cdr3_nt: TGTGCCAGCAGCCTGACAGGGCTGGAAAACACCATATATTTT
v_call: TRBV6-5
d_call: TRBD1
j_call: TRBJ1-3
clone_size: few

cdr3_aa: CASSLSRDSSSNQPQHF
cdr3_nt: TGTGCCAGCAGTTTATCGCGGGACAGCTCCAGCAATCAGCCCCAGCATTTT
v_call: TRBV27
d_call: TRBD1
j_call: TRBJ1-5
clone_size: NA

cdr3_aa: CASSVIQWNTGELFF
cdr3_nt: TGTGCCAGCAGTGTAATTCAGTGGAACACCGGGGAGCTGTTTTTT
v_call: TRBV6-5
d_call: NA
j_call: TRBJ2-2
clone_size: NA

cdr3_aa: CASSHRDRGQKTQYF
cdr3_nt: TGTGCCAGCAGCCACCGGGACAGGGGGCAGAAGACCCAGTACTTC
v_call: TRBV4-2
d_call: TRBD1
j_call: TRBJ2-5
clone_size: NA

cdr3_aa: CASSEPSWHEQYF
cdr3_nt: TGTGCCAGCAGTGAACCTAGTTGGCACGAGCAGTACTTC
v_call: TRBV6-1
d_call: NA
j_call: TRBJ2-7
clone_size: NA

cdr3_aa: CAIFNPRDRPYGYTF
cdr3_nt: TGTGCCATCTTTAACCCCCGGGACAGGCCCTATGGCTACACCTTC
v_call: TRBV11-1
d_call: TRBD1
j_call: TRBJ1-2
clone_size: NA

cdr3_aa: CASSLVFGTSGDNEQFF
cdr3_nt: TGTGCCAGCAGTTTAGTCTTCGGGACTAGCGGGGACAATGAGCAGTTCTTC
v_call: TRBV27
d_call: TRBD2
j_call: TRBJ2-1
clone_size: NA

cdr3_aa: CASSSDGGQETQYF
cdr3_nt: TGTGCCAGCAGCTCCGACGGGGGGCAAGAGACCCAGTACTTC
v_call: TRBV11-1
d_call: TRBD2
j_call: TRBJ2-5
clone_size: NA

cdr3_aa: CASSPPAVNTGELFF
cdr3_nt: TGTGCCAGCTCACCACCAGCGGTTAACACCGGGGAGCTGTTTTTT
v_call: TRBV18
d_call: NA
j_call: TRBJ2-2
clone_size: NA

cdr3_aa: CASSRGEVNEKLFF
cdr3_nt: TGTGCCAGCAGCCGGGGGGAGGTTAATGAAAAACTGTTTTTT
v_call: TRBV9
d_call: NA
j_call: TRBJ1-4
clone_size: NA